The entry below describes one T cell receptor (beta chain). The sample holds other DNA sequences that translate to the same CDR3. The sample comes from a study of shared clonotypes between healthy human individuals. In replicate PCRs of sorted subsets, 150 to 200 ng DNA, roughly 31,000 T cell genomes, was used. Sequencing was performed with immunoSEQ multiplex PCR; in TCRdb, only in-frame clones are kept and a portion is missing. The sample carries around 2.5 million clones, 93% recorded once. Input material: naive CD4+ T cells from PBMCs. The subset: CD45RA+ positively selected. The clonotype was recovered from a man younger than 35 in good health. Some clones in this sample may be carry-over from other donors' samples.

CDR3 in amino acids: CASSLDGTGGDTQYF. DNA of the CDR3: TGTGCCAGCAGCTTAGACGGGACAGGGGGAGATACGCAGTATTTT. The genes are TRBV11-3 and TRBJ2-3; the match to TRBD1 covers 11 bases. This CDR3 has 15 residues. CDR1 and CDR2 (germline): SGHNT, YENEEA. V lost 0 bases, J lost 5 bases, and 1 base stayed unmatched.